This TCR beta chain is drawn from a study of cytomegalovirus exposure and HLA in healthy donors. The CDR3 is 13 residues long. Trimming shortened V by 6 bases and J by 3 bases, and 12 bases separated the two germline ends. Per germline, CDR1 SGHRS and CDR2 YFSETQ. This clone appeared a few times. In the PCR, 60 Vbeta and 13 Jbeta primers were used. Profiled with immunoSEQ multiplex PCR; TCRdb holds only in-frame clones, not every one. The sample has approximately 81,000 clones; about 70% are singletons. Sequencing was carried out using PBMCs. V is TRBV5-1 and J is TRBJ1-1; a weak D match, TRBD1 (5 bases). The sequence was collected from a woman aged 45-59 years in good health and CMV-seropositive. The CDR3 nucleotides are TGCGCCAGCACAGGGTTGGGGTACACTGAAGCTTTCTTT. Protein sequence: CASTGLGYTEAFF.